This T cell receptor (beta chain) came from a study of early T cells in non-severe SARS-CoV-2 infection. Deletions cut 0 bases from V and 5 bases from J, with 7 bases between. Germline V gene sequence: CDR1 SNHLY, CDR2 FYNNEI. The CDR3 is 14 amino acids. Broader study findings: Comparison of clonotypes with VDJdb favored anti-spike CD8 responses while missing private and CD4 specificities.

This clonotype was counted many times. The antigen is unknown. Each CDR3 protein gets one entry after TCRdb re-called the 5' RACE reads with MiXCR. The sample consists of 70,000 to 75,000 distinct CDR3 sequences, 9% to 15% of them appearing once. The V call is TRBV2, the J call TRBJ2-2; no firm D call. Material for sequencing was whole blood. This TCR was recovered from an adult who was a healthcare worker with PCR-confirmed SARS-CoV-2 infection or an uninfected control (not recorded which). The CDR3 reads CASSEALRTGELFF. DNA for the CDR3: TGTGCCAGCAGTGAAGCGCTTAGAACCGGGGAGCTGTTTTTT.